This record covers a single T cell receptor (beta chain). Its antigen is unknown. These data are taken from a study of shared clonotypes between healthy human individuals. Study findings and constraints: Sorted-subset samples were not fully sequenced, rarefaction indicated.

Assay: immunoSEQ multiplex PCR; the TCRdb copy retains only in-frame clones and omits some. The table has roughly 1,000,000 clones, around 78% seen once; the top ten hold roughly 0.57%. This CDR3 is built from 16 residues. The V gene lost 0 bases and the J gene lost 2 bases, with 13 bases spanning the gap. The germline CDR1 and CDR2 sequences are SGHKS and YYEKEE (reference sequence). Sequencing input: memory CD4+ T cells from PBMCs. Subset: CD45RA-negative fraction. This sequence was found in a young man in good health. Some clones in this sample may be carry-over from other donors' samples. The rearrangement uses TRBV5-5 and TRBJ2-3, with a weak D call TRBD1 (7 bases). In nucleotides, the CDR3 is TGTGCCAGCAGCTTGGGGCAGGGGGGTAACACAGATACGCAGTATTTT. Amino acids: CASSLGQGGNTDTQYF.